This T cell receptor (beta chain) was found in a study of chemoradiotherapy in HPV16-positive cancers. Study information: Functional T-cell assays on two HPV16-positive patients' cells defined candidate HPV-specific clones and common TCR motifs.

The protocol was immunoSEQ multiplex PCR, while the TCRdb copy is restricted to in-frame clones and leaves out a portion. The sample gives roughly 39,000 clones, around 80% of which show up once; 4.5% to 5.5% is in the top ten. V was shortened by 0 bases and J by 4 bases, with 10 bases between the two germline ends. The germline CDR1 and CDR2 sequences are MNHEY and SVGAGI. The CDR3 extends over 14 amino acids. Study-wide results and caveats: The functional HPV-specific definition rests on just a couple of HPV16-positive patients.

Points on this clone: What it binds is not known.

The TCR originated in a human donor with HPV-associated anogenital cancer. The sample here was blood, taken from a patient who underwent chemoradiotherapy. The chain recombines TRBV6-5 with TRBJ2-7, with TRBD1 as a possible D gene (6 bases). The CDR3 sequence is CASSYSSRGYEQYF. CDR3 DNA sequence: TGTGCCAGCAGTTACTCTAGCAGGGGATACGAGCAGTACTTC.